Reported below is one T cell receptor (beta chain). Its antigen is currently unknown. This CDR3 spans 13 amino acids. CDR1 is SGHVS, CDR2 FNYEAQ, per germline. The data are from a study of CXCR3-negative and CXCR3-positive naive CD8 T cells. Points from the study as a whole: Memory CD8+ cells showed much lower diversity, while both naive subsets displayed comparably high diversity. A higher hydrophobicity marked the TRB CDR3s of CXCR3-positive naive cells versus CXCR3-negative naive cells. Memory cells diverged, while naive CXCR3-positive and CXCR3-negative cells had similar TRBV-TRBJ usage. The authors found comparable surface CD5 between naive subsets and inferred TCR strength from TRB CDR3 properties.

5' RACE that incorporated UMI labels was used to prepare the TRB cDNA libraries. TCRdb reanalyzed the 5' RACE reads and collapses them to one entry per CDR3 protein, without DNA. Its clone listing holds over 100,000 distinct CDR3 sequences. The sequencing input was naive CXCR3+ CD8+ T cells from blood. Noted subset: CD45RO-CCR7+CD27+CD95- naive CD8+ T cells expressing CXCR3 (TNR3+). The source is a human donor in good health. Some clones in this sample may be carry-over from other donors' samples. The J gene is TRBJ1-6, the V gene TRBV7-6; there is no DNA to check the TCRdb D call of TRBD1. This CDR3 reads CASSLEPGSPLHF.